The 16 T cell receptor beta chains below were found in one sample sequenced in a study of blood T cell dynamics during melanoma immunotherapy. Time point reported: week 3, after first cycle of checkpoint inhibitor. The method was immunoSEQ multiplex PCR; TCRdb's version includes in-frame clones alone and lacks a portion of them. Of 15,000 or so clones in the sample, around 93% were seen once. The starting material was effector memory CD8+ T cells from blood, obtained from a patient treated with checkpoint blockade. The origin of the receptors is a human donor with melanoma.

The chain carries TRBV27 and TRBJ1-2, with D possibly matching TRBD1 (5 bases). This CDR3 is 13 amino acids long. Germline loops: CDR1 MNHEY, CDR2 SMNVEV (reference sequence). V was cut by 1 base and J by 6 bases, with 9 bases left in between. CDR3 bases: TGTGCCAGCAGTTTATGGGGGACTGATGGCTACACCTTC. Translation: CASSLWGTDGYTF.

The chain carries TRBV25-1 and TRBJ1-4; TRBD1 aligns across 7 bases. Trimming at V came to 3 bases and at J to 4 bases, leaving 8 bases not matched to a gene. There are 16 residues in the CDR3. CDR1 and CDR2 from the germline V gene are MGHDK and SYGVNS. The CDR3 nucleotides read TGTGCCAGCAGTGAGGACAGGCGAGTAATTAATGAAAAACTGTTTTTT. Translation: CASSEDRRVINEKLFF.

This clone appeared a single time. The gene calls are TRBV5-1 and TRBJ2-7; TRBD1 aligns across 9 bases. Trimming cost V 0 bases and J 4 bases; bases outside gene matches: 2. Germline V gene sequence: CDR1 SGHRS, CDR2 YFSETQ. The CDR3 has 14 residues. The CDR3 DNA follows: TGCGCCAGCAGCTTGGAGACAGGGGGGTACGAGCAGTACTTC. Translating it yields CASSLETGGYEQYF. Using reference TRBV5-1 and TRBJ2-7 for the parts outside the CDR3, the full variable domain is KAGVTQTPRYLIKTRGQQVTLSCSPISGHRSVSWYQQTPGQGLQFLFEYFSETQRNKGNFPGRFSGRQFSNSRSEMNVSTLELGDSALYLCASSLETGGYEQYFGPGTRLTVT.

The genes are TRBV5-1 and TRBJ1-6; possible D gene TRBD1, 6 bases. Germline values: CDR1 SGHRS, CDR2 YFSETQ. This CDR3 comprises 13 residues. Trimming took 5 bases from V and 11 from J, leaving 14 bases between them. In DNA, the CDR3 is TGCGCCAGCAGTAGGGACACCGCGGCACCCCTCCACTTT. Protein product: CASSRDTAAPLHF.

The chain recombines TRBV7-9 with TRBJ2-1; 7 nucleotides align to TRBD2. This CDR3 contains 14 residues. Germline V gene sequence: CDR1 SEHNR, CDR2 FQNEAQ (reference sequence). The V gene end was trimmed by 1 base and the J gene end by 5 bases; junction bases not matched to a gene: 2. CDR3 coding DNA: TGTGCCAGCAGCTTAGGAGGGACTAACAATGAGCAGTTCTTC. This encodes CASSLGGTNNEQFF.

The chain joins TRBV28 to TRBJ1-4; possible D gene TRBD1, 5 bases. The CDR3 loop spans 15 amino acids. V gave up 8 bases and J gave up 0 bases, with 13 bases separating them. The germline gives CDR1 MDHEN, CDR2 SYDVKM. In nucleotides, the CDR3 is TGTGCCAGCCGCAGGGCACCCGCAACTAATGAAAAACTGTTTTTT. Amino acid sequence: CASRRAPATNEKLFF.

The chain has TRBV6-5 and TRBJ2-7, with D perhaps assigned TRBD1 or TRBD2 (5 bases each). CDR3 size: 14 residues. The V and J ends lost 2 bases and 4 bases respectively, with 12 bases between them. CDR1 and CDR2 (germline): MNHEY, SVGAGI. The CDR3 nucleotides are TGTGCCAGCAGTTACAAGGGGACCAGGTACGAGCAGTACTTC. Translated: CASSYKGTRYEQYF.

Here the CDR3 reads CASSLGRGTTEAFF. The CDR3 coding sequence is TGTGCCAGCAGCTTAGGCAGGGGGACCACTGAAGCTTTCTTT. This chain joins TRBV7-3 and TRBJ1-1, with 7 nucleotides matching TRBD1. Germline V gives CDR1 SGHTA, CDR2 FQGTGA. The CDR3 loop spans 14 amino acids. The J segment lost 4 bases and the V segment lost 2 bases, leaving 4 bases of the junction unmatched.

CDR3 region: CASSDPTGDTDTQYF. CDR3 nucleotide sequence: TGCGCCAGCAGTGATCCTACGGGGGACACAGATACGCAGTATTTT. The rearrangement uses TRBV10-1 and TRBJ2-3; tentatively, D is TRBD2 (6 bases). The CDR3 has 15 amino acids. Deletions cut 3 bases from V and 2 bases from J, with 12 bases between. CDR1 and CDR2 (germline): WNHNN, SYGVQD (reference sequence).

This chain uses TRBV10-2 with TRBJ1-6; D call uncertain. This CDR3 is 16 amino acids long. The germline V gene encodes CDR1 WSHSY and CDR2 SAAADI. Trimming took 2 bases from V and 4 from J, leaving 12 bases between them. The chain's CDR3 is CASSEGPGGYNSPLHF. CDR3 bases: TGCGCCAGCAGTGAGGGCCCGGGAGGGTATAATTCACCCCTCCACTTT.

The table lists this clone with a few counts. V gene TRBV19 combines with J gene TRBJ2-7, with D perhaps TRBD2 (6 bases). V was trimmed by 3 bases and J by 3 bases, leaving 18 bases between them. The CDR3 contains 16 residues. The germline V gene encodes CDR1 LNHDA and CDR2 SQIVND (reference sequence). The CDR3: CASSIGLGTGVYEQYF. The CDR3 DNA is TGTGCCAGTAGTATTGGACTCGGGACGGGGGTCTACGAGCAGTACTTC.

The chain carries TRBV18 and TRBJ2-7; D remains unclear. Germline V lookup: CDR1 KGHSH, CDR2 LQKENI. V was clipped by 1 base and J by 0 bases, with 13 bases between them. CDR3 length equals 16 residues. Written as DNA, the CDR3 is TGTGCCAGCTCACCACTCCCAGGAGCATACTCCTACGAGCAGTACTTC. This translates into CASSPLPGAYSYEQYF.

The rearrangement joins TRBV7-9 to TRBJ2-7; TRBD2 matches at 9 bases. Trimming cost V 5 bases and J 7 bases; bases outside gene matches: 15. The CDR3 consists of 16 residues. Germline CDR1 and CDR2: SEHNR and FQNEAQ (reference sequence). For the CDR3, the DNA is TGTGCCAGCAGCACCGTAGAGGTAGCGGGAGAGCGGGAGCAGTACTTC. Translating it yields CASSTVEVAGEREQYF.

V gene TRBV19 combines with J gene TRBJ1-2; tentative D call: TRBD1 (5 bases). V gave up 7 bases and J gave up 2 bases, with 17 bases separating them. In germline, CDR1 is LNHDA, CDR2 SQIVND (reference sequence). This CDR3 comprises 15 residues. The CDR3 bases are TGTGCCAGTACCCAAAGGGTAGGGGCGAACTATGGCTACACCTTC. Translated: CASTQRVGANYGYTF. Full variable domain (remainder filled in from reference TRBV19 and TRBJ1-2): DGGITQSPKYLFRKEGQNVTLSCEQNLNHDAMYWYRQDPGQGLRLIYYSQIVNDFQKGDIAEGYSVSREKKESFPLTVTSAQKNPTAFYLCASTQRVGANYGYTFGSGTRLTVV.

The rearrangement joins TRBV4-1 to TRBJ2-7; perhaps TRBD2 as D (6 bases). The CDR3 extends over 14 amino acids. The V and J ends lost 8 bases and 2 bases respectively, with 16 bases between them. CDR1 and CDR2 from the germline V gene are MGHRA and YSYEKL. Here the CDR3 DNA reads TGCGCCAGCTCCTTCCGGGGGACCCCCTACGAGCAGTACTTC. Amino acids: CASSFRGTPYEQYF.

This rearrangement joins TRBV15 to TRBJ1-4, with 8 bases fitting TRBD1. Looked up from germline, CDR1 is LNHNV and CDR2 is YYDKDF (reference sequence). Losses at the gene ends were 1 base for V and 8 bases for J; bases not matched to a gene: 6. The CDR3 totals 15 residues. The CDR3 sequence: CATSRVGRGREKLFF. CDR3 DNA: TGTGCCACCAGCAGAGTCGGCAGGGGGCGGGAAAAACTGTTTTTT.